This T cell receptor (beta chain) was captured by sequencing in a study of technical replicates of blood from a few donors. TCRdb's copy holds only in-frame clones and misses some; the assay was immunoSEQ multiplex PCR. The sample holds tens of thousands of clones; nearly 98% are singletons and the top ten take around 0.2%. CDR1 and CDR2 (germline): LNHNV, YYDKDF (reference sequence). With 0 bases removed from V and 1 base from J, the gap between germline ends came to 10 bases. The CDR3 is 15 residues long. The sequencing sample was made of T cells isolated from PBMCs. This sequence was found in a human donor in good health. The rearrangement links TRBV15 to TRBJ2-7; tentatively, D is TRBD1 (5 bases). CDR3 nucleotides: TGTGCCACCAGCAGAGATAGGGGCACTTCCTACGAGCAGTACTTC. This sequence encodes CATSRDRGTSYEQYF.